The sequence of this T cell receptor (beta chain) was determined in a study of CD8 T cells in Susac syndrome. The study sequenced TCR beta in blood CD8+ and CD4+ T cells. The CD8+ and CD4+ T cells were isolated magnetically using a negative isolation approach, whereas the TEMRA cells were enriched by FACS. Trimming cost V 4 bases and J 4 bases, with 22 bases left between them. The CDR3 extends over 17 amino acids. Germline loops: CDR1 GTSNPN, CDR2 SVGIG (reference sequence). Study results and limitations: The study conceded that relatively few individuals underwent its TCR sequencing and HLA analysis.

With random hexamers, 0.5 to 1 ug RNA was reverse transcribed. By means of immunoSEQ multiplex PCR, TCR beta CDR3 spanning 54 Vbeta and 13 Jbeta underwent amplification. Using its own MiXCR run on the immunoSEQ multiplex PCR reads, TCRdb lists one record per CDR3 protein. The data hold 150,000 to 190,000 distinct CDR3 sequences, with about 94% observed a single time. On this clonotype: Its antigen is currently unknown.

Material for sequencing was CD8+ T cells from PBMCs. V gene TRBV30 combines with J gene TRBJ2-2; D is possibly TRBD2 (5 bases). The sequence was collected from a human donor with multiple sclerosis. The CDR3 DNA follows: TGTGCCTGGAATATCGGACGGGATGTGATGGTCACCGGGGAGCTGTTTTTT. Encoded protein: CAWNIGRDVMVTGELFF.